Sequencing of this TCR beta chain was carried out in a study of early T cells in non-severe SARS-CoV-2 infection. Across the study: Sequencing of unsorted whole blood was done on bulk RNA, leaving chains unpaired. Study-wide findings and caveats: A preference for anti-spike CD8 responses marked VDJdb matching, which missed private and CD4 specificities.

The CDR3 is 13 amino acids. CDR1 is SQVTM and CDR2 is ANQGSEA in the germline V gene. Trimming cost V 5 bases and J 8 bases, with 18 bases left between them. Individual cDNA molecules received unique molecular identifiers. One entry per CDR3 protein results from TCRdb running MiXCR on the 5' RACE reads. Of some 77,000 distinct CDR3 sequences listed, about a sixth were seen once; the top ten hold about 3%. This clonotype was seen ten or more times. Its antigen is currently unknown. Sequenced material: whole blood. The receptor's source is an adult who was a healthcare worker with PCR-confirmed SARS-CoV-2 infection or an uninfected control (not recorded which). This chain connects TRBV29-1 to TRBJ1-2; the D gene is possibly TRBD1 (6 bases). The CDR3, as DNA: TGCAGCGTTACTGGACAGCCCGGGGGAGGCTACACCTTC. Amino acids: CSVTGQPGGGYTF.